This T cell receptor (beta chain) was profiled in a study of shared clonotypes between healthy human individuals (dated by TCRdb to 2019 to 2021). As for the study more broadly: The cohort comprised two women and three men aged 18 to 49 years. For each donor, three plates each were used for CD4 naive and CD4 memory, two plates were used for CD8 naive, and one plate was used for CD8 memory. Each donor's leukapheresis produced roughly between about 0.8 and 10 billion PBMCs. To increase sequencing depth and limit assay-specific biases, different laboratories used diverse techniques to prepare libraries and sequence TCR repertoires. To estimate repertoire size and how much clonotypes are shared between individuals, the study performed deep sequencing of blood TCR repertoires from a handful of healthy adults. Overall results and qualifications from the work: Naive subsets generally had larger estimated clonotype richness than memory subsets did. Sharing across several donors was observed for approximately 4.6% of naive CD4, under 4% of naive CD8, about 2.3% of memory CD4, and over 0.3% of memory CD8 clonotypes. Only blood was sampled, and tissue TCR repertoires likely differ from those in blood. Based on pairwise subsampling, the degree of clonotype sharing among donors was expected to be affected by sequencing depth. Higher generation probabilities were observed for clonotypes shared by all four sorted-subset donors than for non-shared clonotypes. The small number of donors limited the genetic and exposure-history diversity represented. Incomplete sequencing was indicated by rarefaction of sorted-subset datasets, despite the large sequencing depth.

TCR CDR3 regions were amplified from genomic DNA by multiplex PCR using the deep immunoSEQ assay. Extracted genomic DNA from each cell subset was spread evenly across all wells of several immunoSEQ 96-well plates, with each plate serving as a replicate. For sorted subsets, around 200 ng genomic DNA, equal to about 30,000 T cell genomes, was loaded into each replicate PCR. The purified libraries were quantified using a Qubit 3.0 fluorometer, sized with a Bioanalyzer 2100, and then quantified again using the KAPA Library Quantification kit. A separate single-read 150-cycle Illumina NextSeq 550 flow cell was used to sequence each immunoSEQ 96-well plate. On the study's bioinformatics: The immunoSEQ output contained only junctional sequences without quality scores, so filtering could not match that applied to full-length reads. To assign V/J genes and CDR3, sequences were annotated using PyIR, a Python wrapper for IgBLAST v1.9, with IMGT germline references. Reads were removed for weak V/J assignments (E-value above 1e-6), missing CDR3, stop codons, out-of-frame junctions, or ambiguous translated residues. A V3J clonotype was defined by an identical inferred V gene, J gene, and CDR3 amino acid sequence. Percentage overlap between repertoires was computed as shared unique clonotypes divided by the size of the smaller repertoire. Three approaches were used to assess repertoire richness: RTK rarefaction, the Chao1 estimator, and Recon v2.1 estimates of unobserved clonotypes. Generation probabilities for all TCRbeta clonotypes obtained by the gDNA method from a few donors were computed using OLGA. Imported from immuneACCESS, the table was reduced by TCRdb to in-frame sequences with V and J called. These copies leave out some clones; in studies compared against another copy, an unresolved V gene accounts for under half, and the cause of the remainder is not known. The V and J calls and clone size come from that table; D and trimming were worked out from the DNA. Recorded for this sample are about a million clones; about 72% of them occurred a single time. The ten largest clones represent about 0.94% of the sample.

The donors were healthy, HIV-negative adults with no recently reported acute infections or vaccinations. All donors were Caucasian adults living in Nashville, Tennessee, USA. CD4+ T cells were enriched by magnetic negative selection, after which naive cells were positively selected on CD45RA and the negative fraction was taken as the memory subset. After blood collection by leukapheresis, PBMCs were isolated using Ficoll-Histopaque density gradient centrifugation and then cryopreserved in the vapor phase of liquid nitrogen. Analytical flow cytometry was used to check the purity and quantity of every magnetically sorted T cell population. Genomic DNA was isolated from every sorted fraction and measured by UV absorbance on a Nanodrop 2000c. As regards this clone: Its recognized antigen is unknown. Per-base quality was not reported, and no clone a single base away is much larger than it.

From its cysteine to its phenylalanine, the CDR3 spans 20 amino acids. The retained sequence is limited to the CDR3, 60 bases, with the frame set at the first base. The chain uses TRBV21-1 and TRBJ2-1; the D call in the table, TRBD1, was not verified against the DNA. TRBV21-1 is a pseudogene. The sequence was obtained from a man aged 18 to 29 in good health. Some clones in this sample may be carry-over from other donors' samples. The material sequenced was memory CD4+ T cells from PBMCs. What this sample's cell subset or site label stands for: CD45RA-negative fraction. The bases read TGTGCCAGCAGCCCCCCTCTCCCCGCCCTTGACAGGGTCACCTACAATGAGCAGTTCTTC. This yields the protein CASSPPLPALDRVTYNEQFF.